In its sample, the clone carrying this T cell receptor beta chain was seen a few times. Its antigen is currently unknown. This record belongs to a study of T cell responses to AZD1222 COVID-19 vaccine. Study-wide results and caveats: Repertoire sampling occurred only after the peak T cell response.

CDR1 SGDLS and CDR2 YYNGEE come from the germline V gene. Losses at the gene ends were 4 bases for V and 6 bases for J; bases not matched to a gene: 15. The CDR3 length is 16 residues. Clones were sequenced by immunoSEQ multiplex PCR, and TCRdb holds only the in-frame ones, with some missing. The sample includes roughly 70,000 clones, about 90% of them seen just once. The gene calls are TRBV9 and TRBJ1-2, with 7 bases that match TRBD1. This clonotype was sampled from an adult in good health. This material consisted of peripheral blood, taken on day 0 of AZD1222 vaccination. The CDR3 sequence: CASSLDRTGFIDGYTF. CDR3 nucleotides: TGTGCCAGCAGCCTAGACAGGACAGGCTTCATTGATGGCTACACCTTC.